The sequence of this T cell receptor (beta chain) was determined in a study of control samples from healthy donors and cancer patients. Sequenced by immunoSEQ multiplex PCR; TCRdb stores in-frame clones only, minus some. The sample yields roughly 140,000 clones, over 90% seen once. The germline V gene has CDR1 WSHSY and CDR2 SAAADI. Trimming took off 3 bases at V and 6 bases at J, with 3 bases between the two ends. The CDR3 contains 11 residues. Sample: blood. The receptor was derived from a man aged 50-59 years in good health. The chain couples TRBV10-2 to TRBJ2-1; D is uncertain. The CDR3 coding sequence is TGCGCCAGCAGTGAAGTCAATGAGCAGTTCTTC. It translates to CASSEVNEQFF.